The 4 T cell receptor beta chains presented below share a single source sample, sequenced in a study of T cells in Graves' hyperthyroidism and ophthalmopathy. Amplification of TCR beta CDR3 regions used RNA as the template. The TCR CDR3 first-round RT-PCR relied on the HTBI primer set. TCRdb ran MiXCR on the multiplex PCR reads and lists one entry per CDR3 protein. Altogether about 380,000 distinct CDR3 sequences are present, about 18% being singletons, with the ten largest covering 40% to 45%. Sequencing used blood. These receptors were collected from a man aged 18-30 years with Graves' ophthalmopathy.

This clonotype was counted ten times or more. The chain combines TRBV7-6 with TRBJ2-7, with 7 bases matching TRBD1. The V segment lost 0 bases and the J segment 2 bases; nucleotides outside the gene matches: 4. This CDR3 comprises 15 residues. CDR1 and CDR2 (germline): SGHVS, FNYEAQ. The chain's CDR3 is CASSLARTGTYEQYF. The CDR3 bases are TGTGCCAGCAGCTTAGCCCGGACAGGAACCTACGAGCAGTACTTC.

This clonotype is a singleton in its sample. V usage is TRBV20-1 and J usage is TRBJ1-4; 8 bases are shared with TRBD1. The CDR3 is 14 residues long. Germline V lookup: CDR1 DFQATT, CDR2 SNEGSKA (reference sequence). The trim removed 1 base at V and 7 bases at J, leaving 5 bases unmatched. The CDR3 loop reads CSARGTGIGEKLFF. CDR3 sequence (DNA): TGCAGTGCTAGAGGGACAGGGATCGGTGAAAAACTGTTTTTT.

The CDR3 region has the DNA TGCGCCAGCAGCTCGACAGGGGTAGGCTCTGGAAACACCATATATTTT. Translating gives CASSSTGVGSGNTIYF. The V and J genes are TRBV5-1 and TRBJ1-3, with 8 positions matching TRBD1. With V trimmed by 3 bases and J by 0 bases, 5 bases remained unmatched. Germline-derived CDR1 and CDR2 are SGHRS and YFSETQ. The CDR3 has 16 residues.

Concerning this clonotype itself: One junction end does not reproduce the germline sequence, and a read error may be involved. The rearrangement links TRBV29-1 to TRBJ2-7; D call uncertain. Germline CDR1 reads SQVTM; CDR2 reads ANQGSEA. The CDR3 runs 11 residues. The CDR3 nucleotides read TGCGGCGTTGCGCAGGCGGACGAGCAGTACTTC. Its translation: CGVAQADEQYF.